Following are 26 T cell receptor beta chains from one sample sequenced in a study of Tregs in tolerant kidney transplant recipients. Sequenced by immunoSEQ multiplex PCR; TCRdb stores in-frame clones only, minus some. This table holds roughly 50,000 clones. The specimen was CD4+ T cells from blood, collected before the transplant. These TCRs come from a human donor who received a combined kidney and bone marrow transplant.

About this clone itself: The read finishes 3 residues shy of the CDR3 end, and the germline J gene is used to complete it. The chain couples TRBV7-7 to TRBJ1-2; D not certain. The germline V gene has CDR1 SSHAT and CDR2 FNYEAQ (reference sequence). V lost 3 bases, J lost 0 bases, and 14 bases lay in between. The CDR3 length is 16 residues. The DNA read from the CDR3 is TGTGCCAGCAGCTTTCGAATGTTACTAGCTAACTATGGC. Amino acids: CASSFRMLLANYG. The entire CDR3 protein is CASSFRMLLANYGYTF.

Note on this clone: The read falls 3 residues short of the CDR3 end, and the missing part is taken from the germline J gene. This sequence joins TRBV7-2 and TRBJ2-3; TRBD1 agrees at 8 bases. Trimming removed 6 bases from V and 7 bases from J; junction bases left unmatched: 12. Germline assignment: CDR1 SGHTA and CDR2 FQGNSA. The length of the CDR3 is 15 residues. This CDR3 reads CASRPGDRTFYTQYF. CDR3 DNA, as far as it was read: TGTGCCAGCAGGCCCGGGGACAGGACCTTCTATACG.

As to this clone: The sequenced fragment ends 3 residues before the CDR3 boundary, so the rest is inferred from the germline J gene. The J gene is TRBJ2-2, the V gene TRBV18; TRBD2 agrees at 13 bases. The CDR3 is 16 amino acids. The germline CDR1 and CDR2 sequences are KGHSH and LQKENI. With 3 bases clipped from V and 7 bases from J, the junction kept 5 bases outside the gene matches. This CDR3 is CASSPMTSGRSGELFF. The sequenced CDR3 bases are TGTGCCAGCTCACCGATGACTAGCGGGAGGAGCGGGGAG.

Concerning this clone itself: The read terminates 3 residues ahead of where the CDR3 ends, so the germline J gene completes it. The J gene is TRBJ1-2, the V gene TRBV7-2, with 11 bases identical to TRBD1. The germline V gene has CDR1 SGHTA and CDR2 FQGNSA. The CDR3 runs to 14 residues. CDR3 protein: CASSPGTGGLGYTF. Partial CDR3 DNA: TGTGCCAGCAGCCCAGGGACAGGGGGGTTAGGC.

Note on this clone: The sequenced fragment ends 3 residues before the CDR3 boundary, so the rest is inferred from the germline J gene. The J gene is TRBJ2-2, the V gene TRBV7-2; D gene ambiguous. Germline lookup yields CDR1 SGHTA and CDR2 FQGNSA. The ends were cut back, 2 bases at V and 7 bases at J, with 14 bases in the middle. The CDR3 has 15 amino acids. This chain's CDR3 is CASSLRAVSGGELFF. The sequenced CDR3 bases are TGTGCCAGCAGCTTACGCGCGGTTTCGGGCGGGGAG.

On this clone: The missing CDR3 end, 3 residues past where the read stops, is filled in from the germline J gene. The chain uses TRBV19 and TRBJ2-1; TRBD2 agrees at 14 bases. The CDR3 contains 20 residues. After removal of 4 bases from V and 3 bases from J, the junction contained 14 bases not matched to a gene. Germline V gene sequence: CDR1 LNHDA, CDR2 SQIVND (reference sequence). CDR3 bases read: TGTGCCAGTAGTAAAAAAAACACGGGACTAGCGGGAGACTACTACAATGAG. Its translation: CASSKKNTGLAGDYYNE. The full CDR3 protein reads CASSKKNTGLAGDYYNEQFF.

As to this clone: The CDR3 goes on 3 residues after the read ends, and that part is filled in from the germline J gene. J is TRBJ1-6 and V is TRBV5-1; D possibly corresponds to TRBD1 (6 bases). V was clipped by 3 bases and J by 3 bases, with 13 bases between them. CDR3 size: 16 residues. Germline V gene data show CDR1 as SGHRS and CDR2 as YFSETQ. CDR3 residues: CASSSLTGIYNSPLHF. The sequenced part of the CDR3 DNA is TGCGCCAGCAGCTCCCTGACAGGAATCTATAATTCACCC.

Regarding this clone: The read falls 3 residues short of the CDR3 end, and the missing part is taken from the germline J gene. The chain couples TRBV20-1 to TRBJ1-6; no reliable D call. Germline V gene lookup returns CDR1 DFQATT and CDR2 SNEGSKA (reference sequence). The CDR3 is 15 amino acids. Trimming removed 3 bases at V and 6 bases at J, with 15 bases between. Incomplete CDR3 DNA: TGCAGTGCTAGCCCCCCAACAACGTTTAATTCACCC. Amino acid sequence: CSASPPTTFNSP. In full, the CDR3 reads CSASPPTTFNSPLHF.

Details on this clone: Sequencing ends 3 residues short of the CDR3 end; the germline J gene provides the rest. This chain links TRBV6-1 with TRBJ1-3; D call uncertain. Germline lookup yields CDR1 MNHNS and CDR2 SASEGT. CDR3 length: 15 amino acids. The DNA read from the CDR3 is TGTGCCAGCAGTGAAGCCCGGGTTTCCGGAATGACC. It codes for CASSEARVSGMT. The CDR3 in full is CASSEARVSGMTIYF.

As regards this clone: The DNA ends 3 residues before the CDR3 does, and the rest of the CDR3 is filled in from the germline J gene. V gene TRBV7-8 combines with J gene TRBJ2-3, with D unclear. There are 15 residues in the CDR3. CDR1 and CDR2 (germline): SGHVS, FQNEAQ. Trimming took off 1 base at V and 6 bases at J, with 14 bases between the two ends. CDR3 DNA, as far as it was read: TGTGCCAGCAGCTTAGATACTCAAGCTCTCGATACG. Encoded protein: CASSLDTQALDT. The CDR3 in its entirety is CASSLDTQALDTQYF. The entire variable domain, with the rest obtained from reference TRBV7-8 and TRBJ2-3, is as follows: GAGVSQSPRYKVAKRGQDVALRCDPISGHVSLFWYQQALGQGPEFLTYFQNEAQLDKSGLPSDRFFAERPEGSVSTLKIQRTQQEDSAVYLCASSLDTQALDTQYFGPGTRLTVL.

A note on this clone: The read is 3 residues too short to cover the CDR3 end, so that end is filled in from the germline J gene. This chain joins TRBV19 and TRBJ2-2, with TRBD2 matching 7 bases. In germline, CDR1 is LNHDA, CDR2 SQIVND (reference sequence). Losses at the gene ends were 4 bases for V and 4 bases for J; bases not matched to a gene: 6. The CDR3 is made up of 15 amino acids. The CDR3 loop is CASSTRTSGTGELFF. CDR3 DNA, as far as it was read: TGTGCCAGTAGTACGCGGACTAGTGGCACCGGGGAG.

Notes on this clone: The read is 3 residues too short to cover the CDR3 end, so that end is filled in from the germline J gene. V and J are TRBV10-3 and TRBJ1-1; possibly TRBD1 for D (6 bases). Trimming cost V 4 bases and J 3 bases, with 12 bases left between them. Germline values: CDR1 ENHRY, CDR2 SYGVKD. The CDR3 extends over 14 amino acids. CDR3 DNA (partial): TGTGCCATCAGTGTCACAGGGTTGGACACTGAA. Its protein product is CAISVTGLDTE. The full CDR3 protein is CAISVTGLDTEAFF.

About this clone: The DNA ends 3 residues before the CDR3 does, and the rest of the CDR3 is filled in from the germline J gene. The J gene is TRBJ2-7, the V gene TRBV2; D remains ambiguous. This CDR3 spans 12 amino acids. Trimming removed 7 bases at V and 5 bases at J, with 12 bases between. The germline V gene encodes CDR1 SNHLY and CDR2 FYNNEI. The CDR3 DNA, read in part, is TGTGCCAGCAACGTCTTGACTGACGAG. Protein sequence: CASNVLTDE. The entire CDR3 is CASNVLTDEQYF.

For this clone: Read coverage stops 3 residues before the CDR3 terminus; the germline J gene supplies the remainder. The V and J genes are TRBV6-2 or TRBV6-3 and TRBJ2-3, with 9 bases identical to TRBD1. This CDR3 spans 14 amino acids. CDR1 is MNHEY, CDR2 SVGEGT, per germline. J gave up 5 bases and V 5 bases, and 5 bases lay outside the gene matches. The CDR3 reads CASSDRGAGDTQYF. The CDR3 DNA, read in part, is TGTGCCAGCAGTGACAGGGGGGCGGGAGATACG.

As regards this clone: The sequenced fragment ends 3 residues before the CDR3 boundary, so the rest is inferred from the germline J gene. The chain has TRBV18 and TRBJ1-2; 8 positions match TRBD1. The CDR3 extends over 14 amino acids. Germline CDR1 is KGHSH and CDR2 is LQKENI. V dropped 5 bases and J dropped 2; count of bases not matched to a gene: 4. The CDR3: CASSVTGANYGYTF. CDR3 DNA, as far as it was read: TGTGCCAGCTCAGTGACAGGGGCGAACTATGGC.

Worth noting for this clone: The DNA ends 3 residues before the CDR3 does, and the rest of the CDR3 is filled in from the germline J gene. The rearrangement links TRBV29-1 to TRBJ2-7; 11 bases map to TRBD2. Germline CDR1 and CDR2: SQVTM and ANQGSEA. The CDR3 covers 15 residues. V was pared by 6 bases and J by 0 bases, with 7 bases of the junction left unmatched. The CDR3 bases that were read are TGCAGCGTCCGACTAGCGGGGATCCCCTCCTACGAG. It specifies CSVRLAGIPSYE. The CDR3 in its entirety is CSVRLAGIPSYEQYF.

With respect to this clone: Coverage ceases 3 residues before the CDR3 finishes, and the germline J gene fills in the end. The chain has TRBV19 and TRBJ1-6; the D gene is possibly TRBD1 (5 bases). CDR1 is LNHDA and CDR2 is SQIVND in the germline V gene (reference sequence). With 4 bases removed from V and 7 bases from J, the gap between germline ends came to 14 bases. This CDR3 is 15 amino acids long. The CDR3 sequence: CASSNVAGWNSPLHF. CDR3 DNA, as far as it was read: TGTGCCAGTAGTAATGTGGCAGGGTGGAATTCACCC.

With regard to this clone: The read terminates 3 residues ahead of where the CDR3 ends, so the germline J gene completes it. This chain joins TRBV7-8 and TRBJ2-2, with D possibly matching TRBD2 (5 bases). The CDR3 is 15 amino acids. Between the trimmed V and J ends, which lost 3 bases and 4 bases, there was a span of 12 bases. Germline-derived CDR1 and CDR2 are SGHVS and FQNEAQ. CDR3 bases read: TGTGCCAGCAGCTTTAAGCGGCCATTCACCGGGGAG. This gives the protein CASSFKRPFTGE. The whole CDR3 sequence is CASSFKRPFTGELFF.

About this clone itself: The DNA ends 3 residues before the CDR3 does, and the rest of the CDR3 is filled in from the germline J gene. V gene TRBV19 combines with J gene TRBJ2-2, with D possibly being TRBD1 (5 bases). CDR1 LNHDA and CDR2 SQIVND come from the germline V gene (reference sequence). The CDR3 sequence is 16 residues long. V gave up 3 bases and J gave up 0 bases, with 11 bases separating them. The DNA read from the CDR3 is TGTGCCAGTAGTATTACAGGAGTTACGAACACCGGGGAG. Its translation is CASSITGVTNTGE. The full CDR3 reads CASSITGVTNTGELFF.

Note on this clone: The read comes to an end 3 residues before the CDR3 does, leaving the germline J gene to fill in the end. The gene calls are TRBV6-2 or TRBV6-3 and TRBJ2-7; TRBD1 aligns across 9 bases. The CDR3 runs 15 residues. The trim removed 6 bases at V and 3 bases at J, leaving 9 bases unmatched. CDR1 and CDR2 (germline): MNHEY, SVGEGT. The CDR3 bases that were read are TGTGCCAGCAGCCCTTGGACAGGGGTGCACTACGAG. It translates to CASSPWTGVHYE. The entire CDR3 is CASSPWTGVHYEQYF.

With regard to this clone: Read sequence stops 3 residues before the CDR3 end, and the germline J gene provides the missing end. The rearrangement uses TRBV11-2 and TRBJ1-4; D uncertain. Deletions cut 4 bases from V and 8 bases from J, with 17 bases between. The CDR3 length is 15 residues. Germline lookup yields CDR1 SGHAT and CDR2 FQNNGV. The CDR3: CASSSLSGRGEKLFF. CDR3 DNA (partial): TGTGCCAGCAGCTCCCTGTCGGGGAGAGGAGAAAAA.

About this clone: With the read ending 3 residues before the CDR3 end, the germline J gene is used to fill in that end. This chain connects TRBV30 to TRBJ1-1; TRBD1 might be the D (5 bases). Germline V gene data show CDR1 as GTSNPN and CDR2 as SVGIG (reference sequence). V was cut by 2 bases and J by 4 bases, with 14 bases left in between. The length of the CDR3 is 14 residues. Partial CDR3 DNA: TGTGCCTGGAGTCCGGACACCCAGTCCACTGAA. Translation gives CAWSPDTQSTE. The entire CDR3 sequence reads CAWSPDTQSTEAFF.

On this clone: The observed sequence ends 3 residues before the CDR3 terminus, with the missing tail filled in from the germline J gene. The chain joins TRBV5-1 to TRBJ2-2; D gene unclear. Trimming removed 0 bases at V and 0 bases at J, with 6 bases between. Looked up from germline, CDR1 is SGHRS and CDR2 is YFSETQ. This CDR3 spans 15 amino acids. Partial CDR3 DNA: TGCGCCAGCAGCTTGGTGGCGGCGAACACCGGGGAG. Protein sequence: CASSLVAANTGE. The full CDR3 is CASSLVAANTGELFF.

In the case of this clone: The observed sequence ends 3 residues before the CDR3 terminus, with the missing tail filled in from the germline J gene. This chain uses TRBV30 with TRBJ1-2; 8 nucleotides match TRBD1. The length of the CDR3 is 14 residues. The J segment lost 5 bases and the V segment lost 6 bases, leaving 11 bases of the junction unmatched. Germline assignment: CDR1 GTSNPN and CDR2 SVGIG (reference sequence). CDR3 bases read: TGTGCCTGCGACACGGACAGGGCGTATTATGGC. Its protein is CACDTDRAYYG. The CDR3 in its entirety is CACDTDRAYYGYTF.

Concerning this clone itself: Sequencing ends 3 residues short of the CDR3 end; the germline J gene provides the rest. This rearrangement joins TRBV10-1 to TRBJ1-4, with a tentative D call TRBD1 (6 bases). Trimming stripped 8 bases from V and 7 bases from J, with 17 bases between. From germline, CDR1 is WNHNN and CDR2 SYGVQD (reference sequence). There are 14 residues in the CDR3. The DNA read from the CDR3 is TGCGCCAGCTCCTTAGACAGGAATGGTGAAAAA. It encodes CASSLDRNGEK. The full CDR3 protein reads CASSLDRNGEKLFF.

Points on this clone: The sequenced fragment ends 3 residues before the CDR3 boundary, so the rest is inferred from the germline J gene. The chain joins TRBV6-2 or TRBV6-3 to TRBJ2-5; possible D gene TRBD2, 6 bases. The CDR3 contains 13 residues. The germline V gene encodes CDR1 MNHEY and CDR2 SVGEGT. Trimming removed 4 bases from V and 5 bases from J, with 11 bases in between. Partial CDR3 DNA: TGTGCCAGCAGTTCCGGGGGATTCGAGACC. As protein: CASSSGGFET. In full, the CDR3 is CASSSGGFETQYF.